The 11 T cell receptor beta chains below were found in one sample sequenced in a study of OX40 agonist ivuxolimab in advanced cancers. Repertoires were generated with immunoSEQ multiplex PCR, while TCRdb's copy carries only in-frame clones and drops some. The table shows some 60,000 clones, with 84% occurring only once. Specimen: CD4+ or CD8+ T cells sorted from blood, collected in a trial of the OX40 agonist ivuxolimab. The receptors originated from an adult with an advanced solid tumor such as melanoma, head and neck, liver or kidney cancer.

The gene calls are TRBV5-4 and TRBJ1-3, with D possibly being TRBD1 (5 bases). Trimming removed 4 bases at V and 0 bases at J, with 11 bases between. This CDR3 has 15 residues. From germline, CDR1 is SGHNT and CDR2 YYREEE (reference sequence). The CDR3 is CASSLGPSSGNTIYF. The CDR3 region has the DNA TGTGCCAGCAGCCTGGGACCGAGCTCTGGAAACACCATATATTTT.

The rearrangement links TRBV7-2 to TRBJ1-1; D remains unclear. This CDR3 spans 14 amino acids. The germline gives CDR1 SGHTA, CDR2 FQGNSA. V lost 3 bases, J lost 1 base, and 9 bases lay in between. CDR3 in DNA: TGTGCCAGCAGCTTGGTCTACAGGAACACTGAAGCTTTCTTT. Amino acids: CASSLVYRNTEAFF.

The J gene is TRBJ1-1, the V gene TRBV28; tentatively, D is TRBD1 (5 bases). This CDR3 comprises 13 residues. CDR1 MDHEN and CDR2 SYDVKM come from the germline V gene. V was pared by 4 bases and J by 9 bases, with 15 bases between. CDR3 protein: CASSSRQLGKAFF. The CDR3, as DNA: TGTGCCAGCAGTTCACGACAGTTGGGGAAAGCTTTCTTT.

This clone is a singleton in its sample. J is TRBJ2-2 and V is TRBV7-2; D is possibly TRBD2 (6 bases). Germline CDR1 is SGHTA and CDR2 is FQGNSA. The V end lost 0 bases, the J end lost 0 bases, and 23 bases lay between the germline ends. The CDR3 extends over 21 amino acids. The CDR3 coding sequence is TGTGCCAGCAGCTTAGCTAGTTTAGGACTCCGGAGGGACCCGAACACCGGGGAGCTGTTTTTT. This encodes CASSLASLGLRRDPNTGELFF.

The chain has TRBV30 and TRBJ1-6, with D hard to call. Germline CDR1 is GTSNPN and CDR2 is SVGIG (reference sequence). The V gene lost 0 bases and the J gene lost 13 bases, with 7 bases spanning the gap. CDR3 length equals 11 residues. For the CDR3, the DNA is TGTGCCTGGAGTGTATTAGGCCCCCTCCACTTT. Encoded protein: CAWSVLGPLHF.

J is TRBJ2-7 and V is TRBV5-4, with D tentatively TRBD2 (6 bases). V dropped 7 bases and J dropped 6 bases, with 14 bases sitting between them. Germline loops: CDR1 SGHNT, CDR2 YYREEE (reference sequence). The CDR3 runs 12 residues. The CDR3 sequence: CASSWGGVEQYF. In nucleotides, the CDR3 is TGTGCCAGCTCCTGGGGCGGGGTCGAGCAGTACTTC.

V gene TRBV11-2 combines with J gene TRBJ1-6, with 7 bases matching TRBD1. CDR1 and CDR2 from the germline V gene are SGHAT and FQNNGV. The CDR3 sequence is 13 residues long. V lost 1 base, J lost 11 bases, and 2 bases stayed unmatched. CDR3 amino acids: CASSLATGAPLHF. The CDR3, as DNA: TGTGCCAGCAGCTTAGCAACAGGGGCACCCCTCCACTTT.

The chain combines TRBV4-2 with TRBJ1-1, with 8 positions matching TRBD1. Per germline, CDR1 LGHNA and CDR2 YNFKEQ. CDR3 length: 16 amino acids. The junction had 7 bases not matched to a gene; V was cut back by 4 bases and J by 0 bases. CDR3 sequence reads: CASSPTDRGLNTEAFF. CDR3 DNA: TGTGCCAGCAGCCCCACCGACAGGGGCTTGAACACTGAAGCTTTCTTT.

DNA of the CDR3: TGTGCCAGCAGCTTGTACGACAGGGGGCTTCGATACGAGCAGTACTTC. Protein sequence: CASSLYDRGLRYEQYF. This chain joins TRBV7-8 and TRBJ2-7, with 10 bases aligning to TRBD1. The V gene end was trimmed by 3 bases and the J gene end by 4 bases; junction bases not matched to a gene: 9. CDR3 length: 16 residues. CDR1 and CDR2 from the germline V gene are SGHVS and FQNEAQ.

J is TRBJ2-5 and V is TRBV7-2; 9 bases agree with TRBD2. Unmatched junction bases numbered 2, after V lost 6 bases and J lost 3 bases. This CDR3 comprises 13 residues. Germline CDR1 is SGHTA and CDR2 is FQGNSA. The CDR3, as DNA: TGTGCCAGCAGTCCTAGCGGGAAAGAGACCCAGTACTTC. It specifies CASSPSGKETQYF.

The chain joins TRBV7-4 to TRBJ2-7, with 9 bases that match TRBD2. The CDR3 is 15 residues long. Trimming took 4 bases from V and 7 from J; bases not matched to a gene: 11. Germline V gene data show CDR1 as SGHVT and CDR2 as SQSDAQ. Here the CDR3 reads CASSSRLAVLWEQYF. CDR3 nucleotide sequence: TGTGCCAGCAGCTCTCGACTAGCGGTGCTTTGGGAGCAGTACTTC.